What follows are 8 T cell receptor beta chains derived from one specimen sequenced in a study of shared clonotypes between healthy human individuals. TCRdb's copy holds only in-frame clones and misses some; the assay was immunoSEQ multiplex PCR. The sample has about 470,000 clones; around 75% are singletons. The sequencing sample was made of PBMCs. These receptors were taken from a woman in her thirties or forties in good health. Some clones in this sample may be carry-over from other donors' samples.

The gene calls are TRBV7-8 and TRBJ2-2; unclear D gene. Trimming removed 1 base from V and 4 bases from J, with 7 bases in between. This CDR3 contains 14 residues. Per the germline V gene, CDR1 is SGHVS and CDR2 is FQNEAQ. The CDR3 is CASSLVWGTGELFF. The CDR3 coding sequence is TGTGCCAGCAGCTTAGTCTGGGGCACCGGGGAGCTGTTTTTT.

The genes are TRBV5-8 and TRBJ2-7; TRBD1 aligns across 7 bases. The germline V gene has CDR1 SGHTS and CDR2 YDEGEE. V shed 3 bases and J 2 bases; nucleotides not matched to a gene: 2. The length of the CDR3 is 13 residues. The CDR3 loop is CASSWGQTYEQYF. DNA for the CDR3: TGTGCCAGCAGCTGGGGACAGACCTACGAGCAGTACTTC. Looking up the rest from reference TRBV5-8 and TRBJ2-7 gives the full variable domain: EAGVTQSPTHLIKTRGQQATLRCSPISGHTSVYWYQQALGLGLQFLLWYDEGEERNRGNFPPRFSGRQFPNYSSELNVNALELEDSALYLCASSWGQTYEQYFGPGTRLTVT.

The V gene is TRBV15, the J gene TRBJ1-2; a possible D gene is TRBD1 (5 bases). This CDR3 has 15 amino acids. CDR1 and CDR2 from the germline V gene are LNHNV and YYDKDF (reference sequence). The V end was cut by 2 bases, the J end by 5 bases, with 15 bases between. This chain's CDR3 is CATSRSTGEGYGYTF. CDR3 bases: TGTGCCACCAGCAGATCCACAGGAGAAGGGTATGGCTACACCTTC.

This CDR3 is CASSLATGQETQYF. The CDR3 coding sequence is TGTGCCAGCAGCTTAGCGACAGGGCAGGAGACCCAGTACTTC. The rearrangement links TRBV7-9 to TRBJ2-5, with 7 bases lining up with TRBD1. The ends lost 0 bases at V and 5 bases at J; junction bases unmatched: 3. Germline V gene data show CDR1 as SEHNR and CDR2 as FQNEAQ (reference sequence). CDR3 length: 14 residues.

The chain is built from TRBV7-6 and TRBJ2-7, with TRBD2 matching over 7 bases. This CDR3 contains 14 residues. Trimming cost V 5 bases and J 5 bases; bases outside gene matches: 9. Germline loops: CDR1 SGHVS, CDR2 FNYEAQ. CDR3 in DNA: TGTGCCAGCAGCAAGCGCGGGAGTATGAACGAGCAGTACTTC. Amino acids: CASSKRGSMNEQYF.

This CDR3 reads CASSRDRQETQYF. CDR3 DNA: TGTGCCAGCAGCCGGGACAGGCAAGAGACCCAGTACTTC. This chain connects TRBV7-8 to TRBJ2-5; 8 bases map to TRBD1. This CDR3 is 13 amino acids long. Looked up from germline, CDR1 is SGHVS and CDR2 is FQNEAQ. The trim removed 5 bases at V and 2 bases at J, leaving 1 base unmatched.

To note about this clone: A far larger clone is just one base off, so this is likely a read error. The V gene is TRBV21-1, the J gene TRBJ2-7; no DNA check was done on the table's D call, TRBD2. TRBV21-1 has pseudogene status. CDR3 length: 14 residues. The CDR3 here is CASSKGGGSYEQYF. CDR3 nucleotides: TGTGCCAGCAGCAAAGGAGGCGGGAGCTACGAGCAGTACTTC.

The chain couples TRBV6-5 to TRBJ1-3, with D possibly TRBD1 on 5 matching bases. The CDR3 consists of 16 residues. V gave up 0 bases and J gave up 2 bases, with 11 bases separating them. Germline lookup yields CDR1 MNHEY and CDR2 SVGAGI. The DNA for the CDR3 is TGTGCCAGCAGTTACTCGGGGGGTTTGCCTGGAAACACCATATATTTT. Translating it yields CASSYSGGLPGNTIYF.